This T cell receptor beta chain was sequenced during a study of radiotherapy plus CTLA-4 blockade in lung cancer (dated by TCRdb to between 2017 and 2018). About the full investigation: Objective responses occurred in roughly 19% of enrolled patients, and 30% to 35% achieved disease control. Broader findings and caveats from the paper: The strongest predictors of response, as reported, were early dynamic changes in blood T cell clones along with a rise in serum interferon-beta after radiation. TCR clones derived from tumors expanded in peripheral blood after treatment with radiotherapy and ipilimumab.

Between the V and J ends, shortened by 1 base and 8 bases respectively, the junction contains 8 bases. Looking up the germline V gene yields CDR1 MNHNS and CDR2 SASEGT. The CDR3, from cysteine to phenylalanine, totals 12 residues. Solely the CDR3 DNA is kept, with 36 bases framed from the first base. Details on this clone: Its antigen remains undetermined. No base quality information exists; no much larger clone differs at one position.

In this study, focal radiation therapy paired with CTLA-4 blockade (ipilimumab) was tested in patients who had chemo-refractory metastatic non-small-cell lung cancer. The method was the immunoSEQ multiplex PCR assay. TCRdb's version of the immuneACCESS table is confined to in-frame rearrangements and falls short of the full clone set. An unresolved V gene accounts for under half of the shortfall where checked; the remainder is of unknown origin. The sample table holds around 18,000 clones, of which roughly 88% were seen once. In total, the top ten clones hold roughly a quarter of the sample. Recombination connected TRBV6-1 to TRBJ1-2; the D gene lacks a confident call. The source of this sequence is a human donor with non-small cell lung cancer whose response to radiotherapy plus ipilimumab could not be evaluated. Material: peripheral blood, obtained from a patient treated with radiotherapy plus ipilimumab. The CDR3 region has the sequence CASSEVPGGYTF. The nucleotide sequence reads TGTGCCAGCAGTGAAGTCCCGGGGGGCTACACCTTC.